Listed below are T cell receptor beta chains from one sample, sequenced in a study of shared clonotypes between healthy human individuals. Measured with immunoSEQ multiplex PCR; TCRdb has only the in-frame clones, and not every one. Counted here are a few million clones, 85% to 95% occurring once; the ten biggest clones make up about 1.7%. Sample: naive CD8+ T cells from PBMCs. Receptors were obtained from a man aged 18 to 35 in good health. Some clones in this sample may be carry-over from other donors' samples. CDR3s include the opening cysteine and the closing phenylalanine or tryptophan. The D gene is left open where the match is weak. Some rows have no size entry. The others give once, few or many, or a class for an expanded clone.

D	V	size	J	DNA	CDR3
TRBD1	TRBV28	NA	TRBJ2-7	TGTGCCAGCAGTGGACAGGTCGGGGCCCTCCACGTCTCCTACGAGCAGTACTTC	CASSGQVGALHVSYEQYF
TRBD1	TRBV7-6	NA	TRBJ2-2	TGTGCCAGCAGCTTAAGTCTCAGGGGGCTTAACACCGGGGAGCTGTTTTTT	CASSLSLRGLNTGELFF
TRBD2	TRBV29-1	NA	TRBJ2-1	TGCAGGGATTTCTGGACTAGCGGGAGTTGGAATGAGCAGTTCTTC	CRDFWTSGSWNEQFF
NA	TRBV15	NA	TRBJ2-7	TGTGCCACCAGCGAAGGGACATTCTCCTACGAGCAGTACTTC	CATSEGTFSYEQYF
NA	TRBV2	NA	TRBJ2-7	TGTGCCAGCAAGCTGGCTCACGCGGCGACCTACGAGCAGTACTTC	CASKLAHAATYEQYF
NA	TRBV19	NA	TRBJ2-4	TGTGCCAGTAGTGCTATGGGCAACATTCAGTACTTC	CASSAMGNIQYF
TRBD2	TRBV27	NA	TRBJ2-1	TGTGCCAGCAGTCCTGGACTAGCGGGTCTCGGGGACGTGTTCTTC	CASSPGLAGLGDVFF
TRBD1	TRBV4-1	NA	TRBJ2-7	TGCGCCAGCAGCGTCGGGGACAGGGTTGGAGAGCAGTACTTC	CASSVGDRVGEQYF
NA	TRBV28	NA	TRBJ2-1	TGTGCCAGCAGATATGAGGTCGTGGGGAATGAGCAGTTCTTC	CASRYEVVGNEQFF
TRBD1	TRBV27	NA	TRBJ2-7	TGTGCCAGCAGTTTCGACAGGGGCAATTTCATCAACGAGCAGTACTTC	CASSFDRGNFINEQYF
NA	TRBV27	NA	TRBJ1-4	TGTGCCAGCAGTCCCGATGGGCAGGCTGAAAAACTGTTTTTT	CASSPDGQAEKLFF
TRBD1	TRBV29-1	few	TRBJ1-1	TGCAGCGTTGAACGGGACAGCTTGAACACTGAAGCTTTCTTT	CSVERDSLNTEAFF
TRBD1	TRBV29-1	NA	TRBJ2-5	TGCAGCGTGAGGGGGCAGGAGACCCAGTACTTC	CSVRGQETQYF
NA	TRBV6-1	once	TRBJ1-2	TGTGCCAGCAGTGACTGGAAGGAAGACTATGGCTACACCTTC	CASSDWKEDYGYTF
NA	TRBV7-7	NA	TRBJ2-2	TGTGCCAGCAGCTTAGATGCCGGCCCCACCGGGGAGCTGTTTTTT	CASSLDAGPTGELFF
TRBD1	TRBV7-8	NA	TRBJ1-1	TGTGCCAGCAGCCGGACAGGGAAGACTGAAGCTTTCTTT	CASSRTGKTEAFF